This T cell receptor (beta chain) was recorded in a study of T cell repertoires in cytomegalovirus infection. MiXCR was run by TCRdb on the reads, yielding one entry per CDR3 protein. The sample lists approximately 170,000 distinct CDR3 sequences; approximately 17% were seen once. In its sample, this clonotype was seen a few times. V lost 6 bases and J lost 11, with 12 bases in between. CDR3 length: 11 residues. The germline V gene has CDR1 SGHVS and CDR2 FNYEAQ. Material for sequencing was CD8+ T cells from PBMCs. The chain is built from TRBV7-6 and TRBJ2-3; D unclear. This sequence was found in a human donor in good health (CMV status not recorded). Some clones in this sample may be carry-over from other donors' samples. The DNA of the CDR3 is TGTGCCAGCAGTTCTCCTCTTGAGCAGTATTTT. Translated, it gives CASSSPLEQYF.